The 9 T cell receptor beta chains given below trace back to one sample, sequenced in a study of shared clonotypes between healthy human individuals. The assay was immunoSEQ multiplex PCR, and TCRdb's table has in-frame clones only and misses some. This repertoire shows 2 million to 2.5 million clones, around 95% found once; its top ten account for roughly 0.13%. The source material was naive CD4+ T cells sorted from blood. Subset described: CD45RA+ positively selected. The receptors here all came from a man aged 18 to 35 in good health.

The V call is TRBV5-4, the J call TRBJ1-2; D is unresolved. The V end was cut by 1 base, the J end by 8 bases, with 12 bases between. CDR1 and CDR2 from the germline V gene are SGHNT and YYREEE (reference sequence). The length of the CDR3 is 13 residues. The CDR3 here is CASSLKGGGGYTF. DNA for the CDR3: TGTGCCAGCAGCTTGAAAGGCGGTGGCGGCTACACCTTC.

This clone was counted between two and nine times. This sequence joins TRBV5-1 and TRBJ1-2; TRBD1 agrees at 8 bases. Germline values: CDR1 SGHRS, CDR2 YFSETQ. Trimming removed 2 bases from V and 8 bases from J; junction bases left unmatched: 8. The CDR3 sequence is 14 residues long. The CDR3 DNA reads TGCGCCAGCAGCTTAGCGACAGGGGTAGAAGGCTACACCTTC. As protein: CASSLATGVEGYTF.

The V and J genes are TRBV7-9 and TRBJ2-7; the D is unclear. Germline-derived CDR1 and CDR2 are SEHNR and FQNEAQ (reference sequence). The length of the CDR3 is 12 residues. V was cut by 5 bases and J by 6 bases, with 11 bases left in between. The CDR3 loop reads CASSIGQSEQYF. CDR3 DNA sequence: TGTGCCAGCAGCATAGGGCAGAGCGAGCAGTACTTC.

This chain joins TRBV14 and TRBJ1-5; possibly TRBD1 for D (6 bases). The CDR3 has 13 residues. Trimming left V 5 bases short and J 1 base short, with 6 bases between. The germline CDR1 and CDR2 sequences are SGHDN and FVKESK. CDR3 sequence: CASSDRSNQPQHF. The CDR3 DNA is TGTGCCAGCAGCGACAGGAGCAATCAGCCCCAGCATTTT.

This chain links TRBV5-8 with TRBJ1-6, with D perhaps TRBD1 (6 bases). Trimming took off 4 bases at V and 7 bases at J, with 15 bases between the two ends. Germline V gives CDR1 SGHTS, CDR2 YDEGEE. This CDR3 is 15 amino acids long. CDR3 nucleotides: TGTGCCAGCAGCCCCAACACAGGGAAGAATTCACCCCTCCACTTT. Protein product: CASSPNTGKNSPLHF.

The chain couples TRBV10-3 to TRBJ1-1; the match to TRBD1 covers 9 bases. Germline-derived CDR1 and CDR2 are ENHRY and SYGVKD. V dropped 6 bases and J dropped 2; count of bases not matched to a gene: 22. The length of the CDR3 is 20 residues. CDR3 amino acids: CAIRPTGTGSPPGRNTEAFF. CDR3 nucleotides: TGTGCCATCAGACCGACCGGGACAGGGTCACCTCCAGGGAGAAACACTGAAGCTTTCTTT.

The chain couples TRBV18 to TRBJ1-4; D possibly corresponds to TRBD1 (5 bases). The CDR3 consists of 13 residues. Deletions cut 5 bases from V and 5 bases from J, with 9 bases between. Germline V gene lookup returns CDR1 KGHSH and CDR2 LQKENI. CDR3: CASSKGQNEKLFF. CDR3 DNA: TGTGCCAGCTCAAAGGGGCAAAATGAAAAACTGTTTTTT.

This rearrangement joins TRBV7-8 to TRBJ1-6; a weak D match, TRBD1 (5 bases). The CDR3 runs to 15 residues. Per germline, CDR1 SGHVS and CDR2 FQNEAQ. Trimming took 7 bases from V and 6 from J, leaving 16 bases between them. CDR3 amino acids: CASTPVGDGNSPLHF. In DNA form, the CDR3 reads TGTGCCAGCACCCCCGTCGGGGACGGTAATTCACCCCTCCACTTT.

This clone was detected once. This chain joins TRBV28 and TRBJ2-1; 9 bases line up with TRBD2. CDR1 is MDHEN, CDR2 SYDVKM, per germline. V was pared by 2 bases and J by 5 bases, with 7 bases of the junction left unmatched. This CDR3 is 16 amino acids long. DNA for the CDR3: TGTGCCAGCAGTTTAGCAAGCCTAGCGGGGCACAATGAGCAGTTCTTC. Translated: CASSLASLAGHNEQFF.